Each of the 29 T cell receptor beta chains below was sequenced from the same sample in a study of blood T cell repertoires in COVID-19 (dated by TCRdb to the early 2020s). The method was the immunoSEQ multiplex PCR assay. Imported from immuneACCESS, the table was reduced by TCRdb to in-frame sequences with V and J called. These copies leave out some clones; in studies compared against another copy, an unresolved V gene accounts for under half, and the cause of the remainder is not known. This sample holds hundreds of thousands of clones; roughly nine tenths were observed only once. Clones ranked in the top ten supply approximately 4.7% of the sample. Sequencing used PBMCs or T cells enriched from blood (not recorded which). These receptors were taken from a man between 60 and 75 years old who had recovered from COVID-19.

This chain uses TRBV9 with TRBJ2-7, with 12 bases fitting TRBD1. V lost 2 bases to trimming and J lost 7 bases; unmatched junction nucleotides: 13. Germline CDR1 and CDR2: SGDLS and YYNGEE. CDR3 length: 17 amino acids. CDR3: CASSVAPMGQGASEQYF. The CDR3, as DNA: TGTGCCAGCAGCGTCGCTCCAATGGGACAGGGGGCGAGTGAGCAGTACTTC.

The J gene is TRBJ2-3, the V gene TRBV7-2; D is perhaps TRBD1 (5 bases). The germline V gene encodes CDR1 SGHTA and CDR2 FQGNSA. Trimming removed 1 base at V and 1 base at J, with 9 bases between. The CDR3 consists of 15 residues. The DNA of the CDR3 is TGTGCCAGCAGCTTAGTTAGCAGGGGCACAGATACGCAGTATTTT. This translates into CASSLVSRGTDTQYF.

The rearrangement links TRBV21-1 to TRBJ2-1; the D segment call TRBD2 is taken from the table without a DNA check. TRBV21-1 is a documented pseudogene. This CDR3 spans 16 amino acids. Here the CDR3 DNA reads TGTGCCAGCAAAAAATGGACTAGCGGGTATTACAATGAGCAGTTCTTC. It encodes CASKKWTSGYYNEQFF.

This chain joins TRBV28 and TRBJ1-1; D remains ambiguous. The germline gives CDR1 MDHEN, CDR2 SYDVKM. V lost 7 bases and J 0 bases, leaving 15 bases between the germline ends. The CDR3 covers 15 residues. In DNA, the CDR3 is TGTGCCAGCACTCCTCGGCGGGGTATGAACACTGAAGCTTTCTTT. Its translation is CASTPRRGMNTEAFF.

The chain recombines TRBV5-6 with TRBJ1-3; unclear D gene. From germline, CDR1 is SGHDT and CDR2 YYEEEE. The CDR3 length is 16 residues. Trimming removed 4 bases at V and 0 bases at J, with 14 bases between. This CDR3 is CASSPVGTVSGNTIYF. CDR3 DNA: TGTGCCAGCAGCCCGGTGGGCACCGTCTCTGGAAACACCATATATTTT.

The chain is built from TRBV19 and TRBJ2-7, with TRBD1 matching over 8 bases. Germline trimming cut 6 bases from V and 0 bases from J; bases unmatched to any gene: 7. The CDR3 length is 15 residues. CDR1 is LNHDA and CDR2 is SQIVND in the germline V gene (reference sequence). For the CDR3, the DNA is TGTGCCAGTAGGGAACCCGGGACAGGCTCCTACGAGCAGTACTTC. Translating it yields CASREPGTGSYEQYF.

The chain is built from TRBV19 and TRBJ2-2; 8 bases match TRBD2. CDR3 length: 14 amino acids. CDR1 and CDR2 (germline): LNHDA, SQIVND (reference sequence). V was pared by 4 bases and J by 4 bases, with 2 bases of the junction left unmatched. The CDR3: CASSTGTSTGELFF. The CDR3 DNA follows: TGTGCCAGTAGTACCGGGACTAGCACCGGGGAGCTGTTTTTT.

The chain carries TRBV2 and TRBJ2-1; D may be TRBD2 (5 bases). V was trimmed by 0 bases and J by 8 bases, leaving 11 bases between them. The CDR3 runs 14 residues. Germline V gives CDR1 SNHLY, CDR2 FYNNEI. The CDR3 loop is CASSEALAGDEQFF. DNA for the CDR3: TGTGCCAGCAGTGAAGCGCTTGCCGGGGATGAGCAGTTCTTC. Drawing the rest from reference TRBV2 and TRBJ2-1, the complete variable domain is EPEVTQTPSHQVTQMGQEVILRCVPISNHLYFYWYRQILGQKVEFLVSFYNNEISEKSEIFDDQFSVERPDGSNFTLKIRSTKLEDSAMYFCASSEALAGDEQFFGPGTRLTVL.

This clone occurred once. J is TRBJ2-3 and V is TRBV19; D remains unclear. Trimming took off 6 bases at V and 0 bases at J, with 7 bases between the two ends. The CDR3 totals 13 residues. Germline CDR1 reads LNHDA; CDR2 reads SQIVND (reference sequence). The CDR3 nucleotides read TGTGCCAGTAGATTCCCTAGCACAGATACGCAGTATTTT. Protein: CASRFPSTDTQYF.

This clone has only a few counts. The chain combines TRBV6-5 with TRBJ2-7, with 14 bases that match TRBD2. V gave up 8 bases and J gave up 1 base; unmatched junction bases: 1. This CDR3 comprises 14 residues. Germline V gives CDR1 MNHEY, CDR2 SVGAGI. This CDR3 is CASRLAGGSYEQYF. The CDR3 bases are TGTGCCAGCCGACTAGCGGGAGGGTCCTACGAGCAGTACTTC.

The chain links TRBV7-9 to TRBJ2-7; 8 bases align to TRBD2. CDR1 and CDR2 from the germline V gene are SEHNR and FQNEAQ (reference sequence). The CDR3 contains 17 residues. V was pared by 5 bases and J by 2 bases, with 14 bases of the junction left unmatched. The CDR3 spells CASSAPLPGLEAYEQYF. CDR3 nucleotide sequence: TGTGCCAGCAGCGCTCCCTTACCGGGACTAGAGGCCTACGAGCAGTACTTC. Drawing the rest from reference TRBV7-9 and TRBJ2-7, the complete variable domain is DTGVSQNPRHKITKRGQNVTFRCDPISEHNRLYWYRQTLGQGPEFLTYFQNEAQLEKSRLLSDRFSAERPKGSFSTLEIQRTEQGDSAMYLCASSAPLPGLEAYEQYFGPGTRLTVT.

The rearrangement links TRBV5-4 to TRBJ2-5; 7 bases fit TRBD1. Trimming took 4 bases from V and 6 from J; bases not matched to a gene: 12. CDR1 and CDR2 from the germline V gene are SGHNT and YYREEE (reference sequence). This CDR3 has 15 amino acids. Here the CDR3 DNA reads TGTGCCAGCAGCCGGAAGGGGACAGACGGAAAGACCCAGTACTTC. It yields the protein CASSRKGTDGKTQYF. Combining the CDR3 with reference TRBV5-4 and TRBJ2-5 gives the whole variable domain ETGVTQSPTHLIKTRGQQVTLRCSSQSGHNTVSWYQQALGQGPQFIFQYYREEENGRGNFPPRFSGLQFPNYSSELNVNALELDDSALYLCASSRKGTDGKTQYFGPGTRLLVL.

The chain joins TRBV9 to TRBJ2-4; possibly TRBD1 for D (6 bases). CDR3 length: 17 amino acids. Trimming took off 1 base at V and 8 bases at J, with 22 bases between the two ends. Germline CDR1 is SGDLS and CDR2 is YYNGEE. CDR3 DNA sequence: TGTGCCAGCAGCGTAAGGGGGATGACAGGTAGCCGGGACATTCAGTACTTC. This encodes CASSVRGMTGSRDIQYF.

The chain uses TRBV15 and TRBJ2-7; D perhaps matches TRBD2 (6 bases). The germline CDR1 and CDR2 sequences are LNHNV and YYDKDF (reference sequence). The CDR3 is 14 amino acids. V gave up 0 bases and J gave up 3 bases, with 9 bases separating them. The CDR3 DNA follows: TGTGCCACCAGCAGAGAGGGGGGTGACTACGAGCAGTACTTC. Protein sequence: CATSREGGDYEQYF.

The chain combines TRBV18 with TRBJ2-1; 9 bases are shared with TRBD2. Trimming cost V 2 bases and J 4 bases; bases outside gene matches: 3. CDR3 length equals 15 residues. Germline V gives CDR1 KGHSH, CDR2 LQKENI. The CDR3 loop reads CASSPTSGWYNEQFF. The CDR3 DNA sequence: TGTGCCAGCTCACCAACTAGCGGGTGGTACAATGAGCAGTTCTTC. Supplemented by reference TRBV18 and TRBJ2-1, the full variable domain reads NAGVMQNPRHLVRRRGQEARLRCSPMKGHSHVYWYRQLPEEGLKFMVYLQKENIIDESGMPKERFSAEFPKEGPSILRIQQVVRGDSAAYFCASSPTSGWYNEQFFGPGTRLTVL.

The chain links TRBV6-5 to TRBJ1-2; TRBD1 matches at 7 bases. The CDR3 has 12 amino acids. The J segment lost 6 bases and the V segment lost 10 bases, leaving 8 bases of the junction unmatched. CDR1 is MNHEY, CDR2 SVGAGI, per germline. The CDR3 loop is CATRDSSDGYTF. The DNA of the CDR3 is TGTGCCACCCGGGACAGTTCGGATGGCTACACCTTC.

The V gene is TRBV18, the J gene TRBJ1-4; TRBD1 is a possible D gene (5 bases). The V and J ends lost 3 bases and 4 bases respectively, with 9 bases between them. The CDR3 is 14 residues long. The germline V gene encodes CDR1 KGHSH and CDR2 LQKENI. The DNA for the CDR3 is TGTGCCAGCTCACCGGGACTTAATAATGAAAAACTGTTTTTT. Protein product: CASSPGLNNEKLFF.

The rearrangement uses TRBV28 and TRBJ1-6, with a tentative D call TRBD1 (6 bases). The CDR3 runs to 17 residues. The germline V gene has CDR1 MDHEN and CDR2 SYDVKM. Trimming pared 6 bases from V and 0 bases from J, leaving 15 bases between. The CDR3 reads CASRGDIPSSYNSPLHF. The CDR3 nucleotides read TGTGCCAGCAGAGGGGACATCCCGAGCTCCTATAATTCACCCCTCCACTTT.

The genes are TRBV18 and TRBJ2-5, with unresolved D. The CDR3 length is 12 residues. V was trimmed by 5 bases and J by 4 bases, leaving 8 bases between them. The germline V gene encodes CDR1 KGHSH and CDR2 LQKENI. The CDR3 sequence is CASSSVRETQYF. The DNA of the CDR3 is TGTGCCAGCTCATCAGTAAGAGAGACCCAGTACTTC.

This rearrangement joins TRBV5-1 to TRBJ1-1; 9 nucleotides match TRBD1. The CDR3 has 13 residues. Germline values: CDR1 SGHRS, CDR2 YFSETQ. The V gene end was trimmed by 7 bases and the J gene end by 0 bases; junction bases not matched to a gene: 1. The CDR3 loop is CASGTGMNTEAFF. The CDR3, as DNA: TGCGCCAGCGGGACAGGGATGAACACTGAAGCTTTCTTT.

V usage is TRBV7-9 and J usage is TRBJ2-3; D ambiguous. This CDR3 contains 11 residues. The V and J ends lost 6 bases and 2 bases respectively, with 3 bases between them. CDR1 and CDR2 (germline): SEHNR, FQNEAQ (reference sequence). The CDR3 protein is CASSYTDTQYF. The CDR3 DNA reads as TGTGCCAGCAGTTACACAGATACGCAGTATTTT.

This sequence joins TRBV7-2 and TRBJ2-1, with TRBD2 matching 7 bases. Trimming removed 0 bases from V and 6 bases from J; junction bases left unmatched: 5. Germline V lookup: CDR1 SGHTA, CDR2 FQGNSA. The CDR3 is made up of 15 amino acids. This CDR3 is CASSLAGLGVNEQFF. In DNA form, the CDR3 reads TGTGCCAGCAGCTTAGCCGGACTAGGGGTCAATGAGCAGTTCTTC.

This chain joins TRBV5-1 and TRBJ1-4; 7 positions agree with TRBD1. Germline lookup yields CDR1 SGHRS and CDR2 YFSETQ. V lost 0 bases, J lost 5 bases, and 4 bases stayed unmatched. The CDR3 extends over 15 amino acids. The CDR3 is CASSLAGTENEKLFF. The CDR3 DNA reads TGCGCCAGCAGCTTGGCAGGGACAGAAAATGAAAAACTGTTTTTT.

The chain joins TRBV29-1 to TRBJ2-7; 10 nucleotides agree with TRBD1. The germline V gene encodes CDR1 SQVTM and CDR2 ANQGSEA. The CDR3 extends over 14 amino acids. Germline trimming cut 5 bases from V and 6 bases from J; bases unmatched to any gene: 10. In DNA, the CDR3 is TGCAGCGTTTTGGAGGGACAGGGGAAGTTCGAGCAGTACTTC. Protein product: CSVLEGQGKFEQYF.

This chain links TRBV6-5 with TRBJ1-3; possible D gene TRBD1, 5 bases. Germline CDR1 MNHEY, CDR2 SVGAGI. Deletions cut 0 bases from V and 2 bases from J, with 5 bases between. CDR3 length: 14 amino acids. The CDR3 is CASSYSRAGNTIYF. CDR3 DNA: TGTGCCAGCAGTTACTCCAGGGCTGGAAACACCATATATTTT.

In its sample, this clone was seen once. The genes are TRBV6-6 and TRBJ2-7; TRBD1 matches at 10 bases. Trimming cost V 5 bases and J 0 bases; bases outside gene matches: 16. The CDR3 has 19 amino acids. Germline V gene sequence: CDR1 MNHNY, CDR2 SVGAGI (reference sequence). The CDR3 coding sequence is TGTGCCAGCAGTCCATACCCTAAGACAGGGGGCCCCAGCTCCTACGAGCAGTACTTC. It encodes CASSPYPKTGGPSSYEQYF.

CDR3 sequence: CASSSRSNPGELFF. The CDR3 DNA is TGTGCCAGCAGCTCCCGGAGTAACCCCGGGGAGCTGTTTTTT. The rearrangement uses TRBV11-3 and TRBJ2-2; D remains ambiguous. The V end was cut by 4 bases, the J end by 6 bases, with 12 bases between. CDR1 is SGHNT and CDR2 is YENEEA in the germline V gene. This CDR3 comprises 14 residues.

Worth noting for this clone: The sample has other DNA sequences that encode this CDR3 too. This chain uses TRBV5-1 with TRBJ2-2; 9 nucleotides line up with TRBD1. CDR1 is SGHRS, CDR2 YFSETQ, per germline. CDR3 length equals 14 residues. With V trimmed by 3 bases and J by 5 bases, 2 bases remained unmatched. This CDR3 is CASSWGQGTGELFF. The CDR3 DNA sequence: TGCGCCAGCAGCTGGGGACAGGGAACCGGGGAGCTGTTTTTT.

This clone was counted a single time. J is TRBJ2-2 and V is TRBV5-8; 11 bases are a match to TRBD2. CDR1 SGHTS and CDR2 YDEGEE come from the germline V gene. V dropped 1 base and J dropped 6; count of bases not matched to a gene: 17. This CDR3 is built from 20 residues. As DNA, the CDR3 is TGTGCCAGCAGCTTGAACAGGGGACTAGCGGATTTTAGGAGGGCCGGGGAGCTGTTTTTT. It yields the protein CASSLNRGLADFRRAGELFF.